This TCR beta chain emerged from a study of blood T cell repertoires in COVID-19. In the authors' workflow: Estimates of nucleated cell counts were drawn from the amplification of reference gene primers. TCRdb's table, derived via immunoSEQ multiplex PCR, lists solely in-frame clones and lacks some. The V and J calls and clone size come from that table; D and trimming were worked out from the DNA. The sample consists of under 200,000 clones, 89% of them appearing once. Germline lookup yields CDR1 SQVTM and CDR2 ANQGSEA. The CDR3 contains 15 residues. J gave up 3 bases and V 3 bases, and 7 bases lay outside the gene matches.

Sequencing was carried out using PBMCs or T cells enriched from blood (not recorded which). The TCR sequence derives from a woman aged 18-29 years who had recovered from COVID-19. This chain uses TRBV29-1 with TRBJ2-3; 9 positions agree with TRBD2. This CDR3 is CSVEGRAGGTDTQYF. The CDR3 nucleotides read TGCAGCGTTGAGGGTCGAGCGGGGGGTACAGATACGCAGTATTTT.